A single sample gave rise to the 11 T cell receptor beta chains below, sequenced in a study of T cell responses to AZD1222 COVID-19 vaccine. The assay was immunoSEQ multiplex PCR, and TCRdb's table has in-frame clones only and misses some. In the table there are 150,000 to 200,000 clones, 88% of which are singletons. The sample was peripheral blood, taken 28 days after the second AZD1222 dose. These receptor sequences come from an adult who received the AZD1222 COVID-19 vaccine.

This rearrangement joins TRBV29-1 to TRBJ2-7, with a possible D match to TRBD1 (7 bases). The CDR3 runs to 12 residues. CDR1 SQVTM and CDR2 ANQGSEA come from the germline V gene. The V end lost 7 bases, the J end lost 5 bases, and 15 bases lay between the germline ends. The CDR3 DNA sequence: TGCAGCGCCCAAGGAGGGGGCGACGAGCAGTACTTC. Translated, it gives CSAQGGGDEQYF.

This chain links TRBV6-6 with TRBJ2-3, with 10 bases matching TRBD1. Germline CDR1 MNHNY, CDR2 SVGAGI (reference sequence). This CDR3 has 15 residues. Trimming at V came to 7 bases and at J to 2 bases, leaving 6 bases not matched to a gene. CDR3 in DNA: TGTGCCAGCACCTTGGGACAGGGGACCACAGATACGCAGTATTTT. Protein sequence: CASTLGQGTTDTQYF.

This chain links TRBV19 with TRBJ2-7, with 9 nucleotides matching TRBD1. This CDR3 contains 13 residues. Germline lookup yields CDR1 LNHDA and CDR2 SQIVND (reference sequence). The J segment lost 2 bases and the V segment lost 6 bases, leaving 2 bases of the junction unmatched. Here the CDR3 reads CASRGQGTYEQYF. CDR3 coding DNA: TGTGCCAGTAGGGGACAGGGTACCTACGAGCAGTACTTC.

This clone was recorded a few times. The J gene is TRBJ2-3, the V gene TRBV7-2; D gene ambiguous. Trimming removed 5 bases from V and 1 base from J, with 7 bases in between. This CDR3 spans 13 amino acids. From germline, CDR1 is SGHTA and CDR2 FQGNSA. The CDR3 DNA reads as TGTGCCAGCAGCCCCACGGGCACAGATACGCAGTATTTT. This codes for CASSPTGTDTQYF.

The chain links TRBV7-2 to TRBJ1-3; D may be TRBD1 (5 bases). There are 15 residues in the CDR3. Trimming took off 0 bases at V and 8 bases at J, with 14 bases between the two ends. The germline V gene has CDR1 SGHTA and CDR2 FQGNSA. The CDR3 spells CASSLAQGGRDTIYF. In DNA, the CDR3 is TGTGCCAGCAGCTTAGCGCAGGGAGGGAGGGACACCATATATTTT.

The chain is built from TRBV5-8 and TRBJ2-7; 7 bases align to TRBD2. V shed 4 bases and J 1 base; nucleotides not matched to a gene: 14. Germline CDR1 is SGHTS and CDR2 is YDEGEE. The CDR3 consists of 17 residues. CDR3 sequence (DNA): TGTGCCAGCAGCCGCCGGCGGCTAGCGGCAGGGTCCTACGAGCAGTACTTC. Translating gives CASSRRRLAAGSYEQYF.

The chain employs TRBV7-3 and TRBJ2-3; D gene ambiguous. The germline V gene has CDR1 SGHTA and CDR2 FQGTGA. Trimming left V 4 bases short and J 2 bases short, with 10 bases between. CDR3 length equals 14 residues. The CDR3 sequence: CASSSSTPTDTQYF. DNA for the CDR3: TGTGCCAGCAGCTCTTCCACACCCACAGATACGCAGTATTTT.

The CDR3 DNA reads as TGTGCCAGCAGTCTCGGACGGGGGCGCACTGAAGCTTTCTTT. This encodes CASSLGRGRTEAFF. V gene TRBV27 combines with J gene TRBJ1-1, with a weak D call TRBD1 (6 bases). The length of the CDR3 is 14 residues. Trimming left V 5 bases short and J 4 bases short, with 14 bases between. CDR1 and CDR2 from the germline V gene are MNHEY and SMNVEV (reference sequence).

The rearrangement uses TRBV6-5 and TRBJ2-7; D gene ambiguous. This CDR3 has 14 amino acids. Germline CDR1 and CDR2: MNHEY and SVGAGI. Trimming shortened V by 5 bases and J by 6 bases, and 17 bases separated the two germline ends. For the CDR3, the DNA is TGTGCCAGCAGTCCAGACCTATGGGCATCCGAGCAGTACTTC. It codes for CASSPDLWASEQYF.

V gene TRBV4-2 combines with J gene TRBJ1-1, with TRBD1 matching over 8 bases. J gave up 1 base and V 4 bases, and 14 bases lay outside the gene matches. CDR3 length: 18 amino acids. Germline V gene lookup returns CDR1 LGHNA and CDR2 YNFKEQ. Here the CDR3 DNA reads TGTGCCAGCAGCCGCTTCCAAGGGGGTGGACAGGGGAACACTGAAGCTTTCTTT. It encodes CASSRFQGGGQGNTEAFF.

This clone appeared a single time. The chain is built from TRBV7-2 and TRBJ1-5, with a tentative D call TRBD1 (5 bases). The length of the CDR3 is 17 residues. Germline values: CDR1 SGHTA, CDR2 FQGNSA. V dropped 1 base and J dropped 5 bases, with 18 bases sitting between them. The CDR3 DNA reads TGTGCCAGCAGCTTAGTCAGTGGGGGTGGGTCCGATCAGCCCCAGCATTTT. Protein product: CASSLVSGGGSDQPQHF.